The 27 T cell receptor beta chains below all came from one sample that was sequenced in a study of cytomegalovirus exposure and HLA in healthy donors. Data came from immunoSEQ multiplex PCR; TCRdb stores just in-frame clones and leaves some out. The table shows approximately 160,000 clones, with less than 90% occurring only once. Sequenced input: PBMCs. These receptors originate from a woman aged 25 to 39 in good health and CMV-seronegative.

CDR3 bases: TGTGCCAGCAGTCAAATTGGGGCCTCGGGATACGAGCAGTACTTC. Its protein product is CASSQIGASGYEQYF. This sequence joins TRBV5-8 and TRBJ2-7, with D tentatively TRBD1 or TRBD2 (5 bases each). Germline CDR1 SGHTS, CDR2 YDEGEE. V was trimmed by 5 bases and J by 4 bases, leaving 19 bases between them. The CDR3 has 15 amino acids.

This clone has a single count. CDR3 coding DNA: TGCGCCAGCAGCCGACTAGCGGGGGAGAGCGGGGAGCTGTTTTTT. This translates into CASSRLAGESGELFF. The chain carries TRBV5-1 and TRBJ2-2; 12 bases are a match to TRBD2. The CDR3 is made up of 15 amino acids. The V segment lost 4 bases and the J segment 7 bases; nucleotides outside the gene matches: 5. The germline V gene has CDR1 SGHRS and CDR2 YFSETQ.

V gene TRBV5-6 combines with J gene TRBJ2-7; D ambiguous. This CDR3 spans 14 amino acids. Germline V CDR1 and CDR2: SGHDT, YYEEEE. V lost 1 base and J 3 bases, leaving 11 bases between the germline ends. The CDR3 loop reads CASSLTDLSYEQYF. The CDR3 coding sequence is TGTGCCAGCAGCTTGACGGATTTAAGCTACGAGCAGTACTTC.

The V call is TRBV4-2, the J call TRBJ2-5; 9 positions agree with TRBD2. Trimming at V came to 0 bases and at J to 5 bases, leaving 13 bases not matched to a gene. In germline, CDR1 is LGHNA, CDR2 YNFKEQ. CDR3 length: 18 amino acids. The CDR3 nucleotides read TGTGCCAGCAGCCAAGATGGGGCTAGCGGGATGGTAAAGGAGACCCAGTACTTC. This gives the protein CASSQDGASGMVKETQYF.

J is TRBJ2-7 and V is TRBV7-6; D might be TRBD2 (7 bases). CDR1 and CDR2 from the germline V gene are SGHVS and FNYEAQ. V was pared by 1 base and J by 0 bases, with 16 bases between. CDR3 length equals 17 residues. For the CDR3, the DNA is TGTGCCAGCAGCTTAGAACGGGGGGCGAAAAGCTCCTACGAGCAGTACTTC. Residues: CASSLERGAKSSYEQYF.

This clone has just one count. The chain uses TRBV4-1 and TRBJ2-7; D possibly corresponds to TRBD1 (6 bases). Germline assignment: CDR1 MGHRA and CDR2 YSYEKL. The CDR3 extends over 14 amino acids. The germline V and J ends were trimmed by 4 bases and 0 bases, with 10 bases remaining between them. The DNA of the CDR3 is TGCGCCAGCAGCCTACGGGACAACTCCTACGAGCAGTACTTC. This sequence encodes CASSLRDNSYEQYF.

This clone was observed a single time. The rearrangement uses TRBV7-3 and TRBJ2-5; the match to TRBD1 covers 10 bases. Per the germline V gene, CDR1 is SGHTA and CDR2 is FQGTGA. Trimming removed 5 bases from V and 5 bases from J; junction bases left unmatched: 2. The CDR3 is made up of 13 amino acids. The CDR3 reads CASSPTGGETQYF. CDR3 sequence (DNA): TGTGCCAGCAGCCCGACAGGGGGCGAGACCCAGTACTTC. The full variable domain, in which reference TRBV7-3 and TRBJ2-5 provide the parts outside the CDR3, is GAGVSQTPSNKVTEKGKYVELRCDPISGHTALYWYRQSLGQGPEFLIYFQGTGAADDSGLPNDRFFAVRPEGSVSTLKIQRTERGDSAVYLCASSPTGGETQYFGPGTRLLVL.

This clone showed up just a few times. Within the sample, other DNA sequences also encode this same CDR3. The CDR3 spells CASSVGQGNNYGYTF. CDR3 nucleotide sequence: TGTGCCAGCAGCGTAGGACAGGGTAACAACTATGGCTACACCTTC. J is TRBJ1-2 and V is TRBV9; 7 bases agree with TRBD1. CDR1 and CDR2 (germline): SGDLS, YYNGEE. J gave up 2 bases and V 0 bases, and 4 bases lay outside the gene matches. This CDR3 has 15 residues. Variable domain in full (rest from reference TRBV9 and TRBJ1-2): DSGVTQTPKHLITATGQRVTLRCSPRSGDLSVYWYQQSLDQGLQFLIQYYNGEERAKGNILERFSAQQFPDLHSELNLSSLELGDSALYFCASSVGQGNNYGYTFGSGTRLTVV.

The chain uses TRBV9 and TRBJ2-4; D gene ambiguous. The CDR3 covers 13 residues. From germline, CDR1 is SGDLS and CDR2 YYNGEE. Between the trimmed V and J ends, which lost 0 bases and 5 bases, there was a span of 6 bases. In DNA form, the CDR3 reads TGTGCCAGCAGCGTAGGGCAGCAAAACATTCAGTACTTC. It specifies CASSVGQQNIQYF.

The chain links TRBV18 to TRBJ2-3; D may correspond to TRBD1 or TRBD2 (6 bases each). Germline CDR1 KGHSH, CDR2 LQKENI. Trimming stripped 2 bases from V and 1 base from J, with 22 bases between. CDR3 length: 19 amino acids. The CDR3 nucleotides are TGTGCCAGCTCACCATCACAGGGTATTGAACCGGGGGGCACAGATACGCAGTATTTT. Translation gives CASSPSQGIEPGGTDTQYF.

In this sample, this clone turned up a few times. This chain uses TRBV14 with TRBJ1-1; TRBD1 is a possible D gene (5 bases). CDR1 is SGHDN, CDR2 FVKESK, per germline. Trimming took off 0 bases at V and 4 bases at J, with 12 bases between the two ends. The CDR3 consists of 15 residues. The CDR3 nucleotides are TGTGCCAGCAGCCAAGACCTCAGGGTAGGCACTGAAGCTTTCTTT. Encoded protein: CASSQDLRVGTEAFF.

The V call is TRBV7-9, the J call TRBJ2-7; tentative D call: TRBD2 (5 bases). In germline, CDR1 is SEHNR, CDR2 FQNEAQ (reference sequence). V lost 5 bases and J 0 bases, leaving 14 bases between the germline ends. The CDR3 sequence is 15 residues long. CDR3 region: CASSKGRRSSYEQYF. In nucleotides, the CDR3 is TGTGCCAGCAGCAAAGGACGGAGGAGCTCCTACGAGCAGTACTTC.

The chain employs TRBV11-2 and TRBJ2-5; TRBD1 aligns across 7 bases. CDR3 length: 16 amino acids. CDR1 is SGHAT and CDR2 is FQNNGV in the germline V gene. Trimming removed 5 bases from V and 3 bases from J; junction bases left unmatched: 12. In DNA form, the CDR3 reads TGTGCCAGCAGCCCCCGCTTACAGGGGCGAAAAGAGACCCAGTACTTC. Encoded protein: CASSPRLQGRKETQYF.

The genes are TRBV7-9 and TRBJ2-7, with 7 nucleotides matching TRBD2. J gave up 7 bases and V 5 bases, and 11 bases lay outside the gene matches. CDR1 SEHNR and CDR2 FQNEAQ come from the germline V gene (reference sequence). The CDR3 extends over 14 amino acids. The CDR3 is CASSTGLLIGEQYF. CDR3 coding DNA: TGTGCCAGCAGCACGGGACTACTGATTGGGGAGCAGTACTTC.

This clone was picked up a small number of times. Written as DNA, the CDR3 is TGTGCCAGCAGTGAGGCCGGGACAGAGAATCAGCCCCAGCATTTT. Protein product: CASSEAGTENQPQHF. This sequence joins TRBV2 and TRBJ1-5; 7 bases map to TRBD1. Trimming cost V 3 bases and J 4 bases; bases outside gene matches: 6. This CDR3 is built from 15 residues. Germline V gives CDR1 SNHLY, CDR2 FYNNEI.

In its sample, this clone was seen once. The chain has TRBV28 and TRBJ2-3; no clear D. The V gene lost 4 bases and the J gene lost 4 bases, with 18 bases spanning the gap. This CDR3 has 16 residues. Germline values: CDR1 MDHEN, CDR2 SYDVKM. This CDR3 reads CASSSLDLNGPDTQYF. In DNA form, the CDR3 reads TGTGCCAGCAGTTCCCTTGACCTCAACGGCCCAGATACGCAGTATTTT.

This clone was found a few times. The chain links TRBV7-3 to TRBJ2-2, with D maybe TRBD2 (5 bases). In germline, CDR1 is SGHTA, CDR2 FQGTGA. Trimming stripped 3 bases from V and 7 bases from J, with 6 bases between. CDR3 length equals 12 residues. For the CDR3, the DNA is TGTGCCAGCAGCTTGGGGAGCGGGGAGCTGTTTTTT. Encoded protein: CASSLGSGELFF.

In the case of this clone: Relative to the germline gene, one junction end is altered; a read error may explain this. The chain carries TRBV19 and TRBJ2-7; D ambiguous. This CDR3 comprises 15 residues. Germline values: CDR1 LNHDA, CDR2 SQIVND (reference sequence). The CDR3 nucleotides read TGTGCCAGTAGTATAGATTTACTGTTCTCCAACGAGCAGTACTTC. Its protein is CASSIDLLFSNEQYF. Full variable domain (missing parts from reference TRBV19 and TRBJ2-7): DGGITQSPKYLFRKEGQNVTLSCEQNLNHDAMYWYRQDPGQGLRLIYYSQIVNDFQKGDIAEGYSVSREKKESFPLTVTSAQKNPTAFYLCASSIDLLFSNEQYFGPGTRLTVT.

The chain joins TRBV7-9 to TRBJ2-5, with D tentatively TRBD1 (6 bases). CDR1 is SEHNR, CDR2 FQNEAQ, per germline (reference sequence). The CDR3 has 14 amino acids. Trimming shortened V by 5 bases and J by 2 bases, and 12 bases separated the two germline ends. CDR3 protein: CASSRTGRQETQYF. The CDR3 DNA reads TGTGCCAGCAGCAGAACAGGGCGTCAAGAGACCCAGTACTTC.

This clone was seen more than once but under ten times. The V gene is TRBV4-2, the J gene TRBJ2-2; TRBD2 matches at 7 bases. Looked up from germline, CDR1 is LGHNA and CDR2 is YNFKEQ. With 1 base clipped from V and 4 bases from J, the junction kept 6 bases outside the gene matches. The CDR3 length is 16 residues. The CDR3 DNA reads TGTGCCAGCAGCCAAGCCGTCGGGGGGACCACCGGGGAGCTGTTTTTT. Translating gives CASSQAVGGTTGELFF.

This sequence joins TRBV6-1 and TRBJ1-1; TRBD1 agrees at 8 bases. The CDR3 covers 14 residues. Looked up from germline, CDR1 is MNHNS and CDR2 is SASEGT. J was trimmed by 0 bases and V by 11 bases; bases with no gene match: 8. The CDR3 loop is CAGNRGDMNTEAFF. The CDR3 region has the DNA TGTGCCGGAAACAGGGGGGACATGAACACTGAAGCTTTCTTT.

This chain connects TRBV6-4 to TRBJ1-2, with a possible D match to TRBD1 (5 bases). Germline loops: CDR1 MRHNA, CDR2 SNTAGT. Deletions cut 4 bases from V and 2 bases from J, with 14 bases between. The CDR3 runs 15 residues. The CDR3 here is CASSVGTDPNYGYTF. DNA of the CDR3: TGTGCCAGCAGTGTTGGGACGGATCCCAACTATGGCTACACCTTC.

V usage is TRBV4-1 and J usage is TRBJ2-7; D not certain. Between the trimmed V and J ends, which lost 0 bases and 6 bases, there was a span of 15 bases. Germline V gene data show CDR1 as MGHRA and CDR2 as YSYEKL. The CDR3 totals 15 residues. The CDR3 nucleotides are TGCGCCAGCAGCCAAGACGGGCGCCAGTCCACCGAGCAGTACTTC. This translates into CASSQDGRQSTEQYF.

V usage is TRBV7-8 and J usage is TRBJ1-1; tentative D call: TRBD1 (5 bases). Germline lookup yields CDR1 SGHVS and CDR2 FQNEAQ. The CDR3 is 15 amino acids. V lost 5 bases and J lost 4, with 17 bases in between. The CDR3 DNA sequence: TGTGCCAGCAGCCTAGTCCGGGACGGACTCACTGAAGCTTTCTTT. It encodes CASSLVRDGLTEAFF.

The CDR3 sequence: CASRWGNTGELFF. In DNA form, the CDR3 reads TGTGCCAGCAGGTGGGGGAACACCGGGGAGCTGTTTTTT. The chain combines TRBV27 with TRBJ2-2; D is ambiguous. The CDR3 spans 13 residues. Trimming removed 6 bases from V and 1 base from J, with 6 bases in between. In germline, CDR1 is MNHEY, CDR2 SMNVEV (reference sequence).

This clone was seen more than once but under ten times. The chain carries TRBV7-9 and TRBJ1-5; no reliable D call. The CDR3 loop spans 17 amino acids. Per germline, CDR1 SEHNR and CDR2 FQNEAQ (reference sequence). Trimming stripped 0 bases from V and 2 bases from J, with 14 bases between. The CDR3 region has the DNA TGTGCCAGCAGCTTAGCGTCGCAGACGGGCGGCAATCAGCCCCAGCATTTT. This gives the protein CASSLASQTGGNQPQHF.

CDR3 DNA: TGCGCCAGCAGCTTGGAGGGGGGCTCTAACTATGGCTACACCTTC. Its translation: CASSLEGGSNYGYTF. The chain joins TRBV5-1 to TRBJ1-2; the D gene is possibly TRBD1 (6 bases). The CDR3 length is 15 residues. Per germline, CDR1 SGHRS and CDR2 YFSETQ. The germline V and J ends were trimmed by 0 bases and 0 bases, with 9 bases remaining between them. Complete variable domain (other parts from reference TRBV5-1 and TRBJ1-2): KAGVTQTPRYLIKTRGQQVTLSCSPISGHRSVSWYQQTPGQGLQFLFEYFSETQRNKGNFPGRFSGRQFSNSRSEMNVSTLELGDSALYLCASSLEGGSNYGYTFGSGTRLTVV.